These T cell receptor beta chains were read from a single sample in a study of technical replicates of blood from a few donors. Data came from immunoSEQ multiplex PCR; TCRdb stores just in-frame clones and leaves some out. The repertoire has 90,000 to 100,000 clones, 90% to 97% of them found once; the top ten carry 0.36%. The sequenced sample was T cells isolated from PBMCs. These receptors came from a human donor in good health. Both conserved end residues are part of each CDR3. The order of the fields is CDR3 protein, CDR3 DNA, J gene, D gene, CDR3 length, clone size, V gene. D genes are given only for firm matches. For some rows the clone size is stated as once, few or many, or as a class when expanded; others skip it.

cdr3_aa: CASSLGQGGYGYTF
cdr3_nt: TGTGCCAGCAGTCTAGGGCAGGGAGGCTATGGCTACACCTTC
j_call: TRBJ1-2
d_call: -
cdr3_length: 14
clone_size: -
v_call: TRBV28

cdr3_aa: CASSLQIHQETQYF
cdr3_nt: TGTGCCAGCAGCTTACAGATACACCAAGAGACCCAGTACTTC
j_call: TRBJ2-5
d_call: -
cdr3_length: 14
clone_size: -
v_call: TRBV7-7

cdr3_aa: CASSFHRGGRGYTF
cdr3_nt: TGTGCCAGCAGCTTTCATAGAGGGGGAAGAGGCTACACCTTC
j_call: TRBJ1-2
d_call: -
cdr3_length: 14
clone_size: -
v_call: TRBV7-2

cdr3_aa: CAIGQGRGGELFF
cdr3_nt: TGTGCCATCGGACAGGGAAGAGGGGGGGAGCTGTTTTTT
j_call: TRBJ2-2
d_call: TRBD1
cdr3_length: 13
clone_size: -
v_call: TRBV5-4

cdr3_aa: CASSPPIAGGSGELFF
cdr3_nt: TGTGCCAGCTCACCGCCCATAGCGGGAGGCTCCGGGGAGCTGTTTTTT
j_call: TRBJ2-2
d_call: TRBD2
cdr3_length: 16
clone_size: -
v_call: TRBV18

cdr3_aa: CAWSALSGHKAEQYF
cdr3_nt: TGTGCCTGGAGTGCACTTTCGGGACATAAGGCCGAGCAGTACTTC
j_call: TRBJ2-7
d_call: -
cdr3_length: 15
clone_size: -
v_call: TRBV30

cdr3_aa: CASSSTSGAYNEQFF
cdr3_nt: TGTGCCAGCAGCTCGACTAGCGGGGCCTACAATGAGCAGTTCTTC
j_call: TRBJ2-1
d_call: TRBD2
cdr3_length: 15
clone_size: -
v_call: TRBV7-3

cdr3_aa: CASSFASGTGINQPQHF
cdr3_nt: TGTGCCAGCAGCTTCGCTTCCGGGACAGGGATTAATCAGCCCCAGCATTTT
j_call: TRBJ1-5
d_call: TRBD1
cdr3_length: 17
clone_size: -
v_call: TRBV7-8

cdr3_aa: CASSLGDRFGSNQPQHF
cdr3_nt: TGTGCCAGCAGCTTAGGTGACAGGTTCGGAAGCAATCAGCCCCAGCATTTT
j_call: TRBJ1-5
d_call: -
cdr3_length: 17
clone_size: -
v_call: TRBV7-9

cdr3_aa: CASSVAGQASYEQYF
cdr3_nt: TGTGCCAGCAGCGTAGCTGGACAGGCGAGCTACGAGCAGTACTTC
j_call: TRBJ2-7
d_call: TRBD1
cdr3_length: 15
clone_size: -
v_call: TRBV9

cdr3_aa: CASSLASLAGPWGELFF
cdr3_nt: TGTGCCAGCAGCTTAGCATCACTAGCGGGGCCTTGGGGGGAGCTGTTTTTT
j_call: TRBJ2-2
d_call: TRBD2
cdr3_length: 17
clone_size: -
v_call: TRBV7-6

cdr3_aa: CASSRLLDTEAFF
cdr3_nt: TGTGCCAGCAGTCGGTTGTTGGACACTGAAGCTTTCTTT
j_call: TRBJ1-1
d_call: -
cdr3_length: 13
clone_size: -
v_call: TRBV6-5

cdr3_aa: CAWAKGVGNEQFF
cdr3_nt: TGTGCCTGGGCTAAGGGAGTGGGCAATGAGCAGTTCTTC
j_call: TRBJ2-1
d_call: -
cdr3_length: 13
clone_size: -
v_call: TRBV30

cdr3_aa: CASSLTGVNTEAFF
cdr3_nt: TGTGCCAGCAGCTTGACAGGGGTGAACACTGAAGCTTTCTTT
j_call: TRBJ1-1
d_call: TRBD1
cdr3_length: 14
clone_size: -
v_call: TRBV7-3

cdr3_aa: CASSLGAEDEQYF
cdr3_nt: TGTGCCAGCAGTTTGGGGGCAGAGGACGAGCAGTACTTC
j_call: TRBJ2-7
d_call: -
cdr3_length: 13
clone_size: -
v_call: TRBV28

cdr3_aa: CASSLGQTSNQPQHF
cdr3_nt: TGTGCCAGCAGCTTGGGGCAGACAAGCAATCAGCCCCAGCATTTT
j_call: TRBJ1-5
d_call: -
cdr3_length: 15
clone_size: -
v_call: TRBV5-6

cdr3_aa: CASSPGLAASTDTQYF
cdr3_nt: TGTGCCAGCAGTCCAGGACTAGCGGCTAGCACAGATACGCAGTATTTT
j_call: TRBJ2-3
d_call: TRBD2
cdr3_length: 16
clone_size: -
v_call: TRBV2

cdr3_aa: CASCQRSDTEAFF
cdr3_nt: TGTGCCAGCTGCCAGAGGTCAGACACTGAAGCTTTCTTT
j_call: TRBJ1-1
d_call: -
cdr3_length: 13
clone_size: -
v_call: TRBV18

cdr3_aa: CASSAGTSGPDTQYF
cdr3_nt: TGTGCCAGCAGTGCCGGGACTAGCGGGCCAGATACGCAGTATTTT
j_call: TRBJ2-3
d_call: TRBD2
cdr3_length: 15
clone_size: few
v_call: TRBV6-4

cdr3_aa: CASKSSTENTEAFF
cdr3_nt: TGTGCCAGCAAATCCTCGACAGAGAACACTGAAGCTTTCTTT
j_call: TRBJ1-1
d_call: -
cdr3_length: 14
clone_size: -
v_call: TRBV6-6

cdr3_aa: CASSDGRASDEQYF
cdr3_nt: TGTGCCAGCAGCGATGGGAGGGCCTCGGACGAGCAGTACTTC
j_call: TRBJ2-7
d_call: TRBD2
cdr3_length: 14
clone_size: -
v_call: TRBV6-5

cdr3_aa: CSVEAGVSGYTF
cdr3_nt: TGCAGCGTTGAAGCAGGGGTCTCCGGCTACACCTTC
j_call: TRBJ1-2
d_call: -
cdr3_length: 12
clone_size: -
v_call: TRBV29-1

cdr3_aa: CASSPMTSGIHDEQFF
cdr3_nt: TGTGCCAGCTCACCGATGACTAGCGGGATCCATGATGAGCAGTTCTTC
j_call: TRBJ2-1
d_call: TRBD2
cdr3_length: 16
clone_size: -
v_call: TRBV18

cdr3_aa: CSLAGSGEQFF
cdr3_nt: TGCTCCCTAGCGGGAAGCGGAGAGCAGTTCTTC
j_call: TRBJ2-1
d_call: TRBD2
cdr3_length: 11
clone_size: -
v_call: TRBV20-1

cdr3_aa: CASSKAPPEGGQKLFF
cdr3_nt: TGTGCCAGCAGCAAAGCGCCCCCCGAGGGAGGTCAAAAACTGTTTTTT
j_call: TRBJ1-4
d_call: -
cdr3_length: 16
clone_size: -
v_call: TRBV21-1

cdr3_aa: CASRGGQGRIRGYTF
cdr3_nt: TGTGCCAGCAGAGGCGGACAGGGAAGAATTAGGGGCTACACCTTC
j_call: TRBJ1-2
d_call: TRBD1
cdr3_length: 15
clone_size: -
v_call: TRBV6-6

cdr3_aa: CASSPPTGQATNTGELFF
cdr3_nt: TGTGCCAGCTCACCACCGACGGGACAGGCGACAAACACCGGGGAGCTGTTTTTT
j_call: TRBJ2-2
d_call: TRBD1
cdr3_length: 18
clone_size: -
v_call: TRBV18

cdr3_aa: CASSVVLGGGDTQYF
cdr3_nt: TGTGCCAGCAGCGTAGTCTTAGGCGGGGGAGATACGCAGTATTTT
j_call: TRBJ2-3
d_call: TRBD2
cdr3_length: 15
clone_size: -
v_call: TRBV9

cdr3_aa: CASSLHGVGETQYF
cdr3_nt: TGTGCCAGCAGCTTACACGGGGTAGGGGAGACCCAGTACTTC
j_call: TRBJ2-5
d_call: -
cdr3_length: 14
clone_size: -
v_call: TRBV11-2

cdr3_aa: CSVALLAKNIQYF
cdr3_nt: TGCAGCGTTGCACTTCTAGCCAAAAACATTCAGTACTTC
j_call: TRBJ2-4
d_call: -
cdr3_length: 13
clone_size: -
v_call: TRBV29-1

cdr3_aa: CASSFEGNEQFF
cdr3_nt: TGTGCCAGCAGCTTCGAGGGTAATGAGCAGTTCTTC
j_call: TRBJ2-1
d_call: -
cdr3_length: 12
clone_size: -
v_call: TRBV7-6

cdr3_aa: CASSPRRDSYNEQFF
cdr3_nt: TGTGCCAGCAGCCCCCGGAGGGACTCCTACAATGAGCAGTTCTTC
j_call: TRBJ2-1
d_call: -
cdr3_length: 15
clone_size: -
v_call: TRBV5-6

cdr3_aa: CARSQPDIFLDSNQPQHF
cdr3_nt: TGTGCCAGAAGCCAACCGGACATATTTCTGGATAGCAATCAGCCCCAGCATTTT
j_call: TRBJ1-5
d_call: -
cdr3_length: 18
clone_size: -
v_call: TRBV5-3

cdr3_aa: CASSNGQGIGLSTQYF
cdr3_nt: TGTGCCAGTAGTAACGGACAGGGGATCGGCCTTAGTACGCAGTATTTT
j_call: TRBJ2-3
d_call: TRBD1
cdr3_length: 16
clone_size: -
v_call: TRBV19

cdr3_aa: CASMGAGQNTEAFF
cdr3_nt: TGCGCCAGCATGGGGGCAGGACAAAACACTGAAGCTTTCTTT
j_call: TRBJ1-1
d_call: -
cdr3_length: 14
clone_size: -
v_call: TRBV5-1

cdr3_aa: CASSLADVGGVSGNTIYF
cdr3_nt: TGTGCCAGCAGCTTAGCGGACGTTGGGGGGGTTTCTGGAAACACCATATATTTT
j_call: TRBJ1-3
d_call: -
cdr3_length: 18
clone_size: once
v_call: TRBV7-8

cdr3_aa: CSVWDREENQPQHF
cdr3_nt: TGCAGCGTGTGGGACAGGGAAGAAAACCAGCCCCAGCATTTT
j_call: TRBJ1-5
d_call: TRBD1
cdr3_length: 14
clone_size: -
v_call: TRBV29-1

cdr3_aa: CASTQGGNTGELFF
cdr3_nt: TGTGCCAGCACCCAGGGGGGGAACACCGGGGAGCTGTTTTTT
j_call: TRBJ2-2
d_call: -
cdr3_length: 14
clone_size: -
v_call: TRBV6-6

cdr3_aa: CASSGGVVYTEAFF
cdr3_nt: TGTGCCAGCAGCGGGGGGGTGGTTTACACTGAAGCTTTCTTT
j_call: TRBJ1-1
d_call: -
cdr3_length: 14
clone_size: -
v_call: TRBV6-5

cdr3_aa: CASSRRGDRGDTYEQYF
cdr3_nt: TGTGCCAGCAGCAGGAGGGGTGACAGGGGGGACACCTACGAGCAGTACTTC
j_call: TRBJ2-7
d_call: TRBD1
cdr3_length: 17
clone_size: -
v_call: TRBV5-5

cdr3_aa: CASKQLGDSYEQYF
cdr3_nt: TGTGCCAGTAAGCAGCTAGGGGACAGCTACGAGCAGTACTTC
j_call: TRBJ2-7
d_call: TRBD1
cdr3_length: 14
clone_size: -
v_call: TRBV19

cdr3_aa: CASRTTKGYNGQFF
cdr3_nt: TGTGCCAGCAGGACTACCAAAGGATACAATGGGCAGTTCTTC
j_call: TRBJ2-1
d_call: -
cdr3_length: 14
clone_size: -
v_call: TRBV6-5

cdr3_aa: CASRWEISGNTIYF
cdr3_nt: TGTGCCAGCCGGTGGGAGATCTCTGGAAACACCATATATTTT
j_call: TRBJ1-3
d_call: -
cdr3_length: 14
clone_size: -
v_call: TRBV6-1

cdr3_aa: CASSPLAGGPSTDTQYF
cdr3_nt: TGTGCCAGCAGCCCACTAGCGGGAGGGCCCAGCACAGATACGCAGTATTTT
j_call: TRBJ2-3
d_call: TRBD2
cdr3_length: 17
clone_size: -
v_call: TRBV7-8

cdr3_aa: CASSGDRGGTDTQYF
cdr3_nt: TGTGCCAGCAGCGGGGACAGGGGAGGCACAGATACGCAGTATTTT
j_call: TRBJ2-3
d_call: TRBD1
cdr3_length: 15
clone_size: -
v_call: TRBV7-9

cdr3_aa: CASSIADRVGNTIYF
cdr3_nt: TGTGCCAGCAGTATAGCTGACAGGGTTGGAAACACCATATATTTT
j_call: TRBJ1-3
d_call: TRBD1
cdr3_length: 15
clone_size: -
v_call: TRBV7-9

cdr3_aa: CASSPRAGYGYTF
cdr3_nt: TGTGCCAGCAGCCCTCGGGCGGGATATGGCTACACCTTC
j_call: TRBJ1-2
d_call: -
cdr3_length: 13
clone_size: -
v_call: TRBV7-2